Each of the 29 T cell receptor beta chains below was sequenced from the same sample in a study of cytomegalovirus exposure and HLA in healthy donors. TCRdb's table, derived via immunoSEQ multiplex PCR, lists solely in-frame clones and lacks some. The data show about 100,000 clones, around 85% seen once. The sequenced material came from PBMCs. The receptors derive from a woman younger than 30 in good health and CMV-seronegative.

This clone was seen a few times. The chain has TRBV25-1 and TRBJ2-5; D ambiguous. Germline-derived CDR1 and CDR2 are MGHDK and SYGVNS. The V end was cut by 3 bases, the J end by 4 bases, with 3 bases between. The CDR3 is made up of 11 amino acids. The DNA for the CDR3 is TGTGCCAGCAGTGATAGAGAGACCCAGTACTTC. Protein: CASSDRETQYF.

The chain joins TRBV19 to TRBJ2-3; 8 bases match TRBD1. Per germline, CDR1 LNHDA and CDR2 SQIVND (reference sequence). V shed 5 bases and J 1 base; nucleotides not matched to a gene: 8. The CDR3 length is 16 residues. CDR3 coding DNA: TGTGCCAGTAGTTTTACCCGGGGACAGGGCACAGATACGCAGTATTTT. Residues: CASSFTRGQGTDTQYF. Drawing the rest from reference TRBV19 and TRBJ2-3, the complete variable domain is DGGITQSPKYLFRKEGQNVTLSCEQNLNHDAMYWYRQDPGQGLRLIYYSQIVNDFQKGDIAEGYSVSREKKESFPLTVTSAQKNPTAFYLCASSFTRGQGTDTQYFGPGTRLTVL.

The gene calls are TRBV11-2 and TRBJ2-7; possibly TRBD2 for D (7 bases). The CDR3 length is 18 residues. Trimming took off 2 bases at V and 2 bases at J, with 22 bases between the two ends. Germline CDR1 and CDR2: SGHAT and FQNNGV. CDR3 in DNA: TGTGCCAGCAGCTTACTTACGGGGGGCATAGGAGGGACCTACGAGCAGTACTTC. Protein sequence: CASSLLTGGIGGTYEQYF.

The chain recombines TRBV27 with TRBJ2-2, with 8 bases identical to TRBD1. Germline V gene lookup returns CDR1 MNHEY and CDR2 SMNVEV (reference sequence). The trim removed 5 bases at V and 3 bases at J, leaving 5 bases unmatched. CDR3 size: 15 residues. The CDR3 sequence is CASSIGQGHTGELFF. CDR3 sequence (DNA): TGTGCCAGCAGTATCGGACAGGGCCACACCGGGGAGCTGTTTTTT.

This chain uses TRBV18 with TRBJ2-7; a weak D match, TRBD2 (6 bases). Trimming took off 4 bases at V and 4 bases at J, with 14 bases between the two ends. This CDR3 is built from 14 residues. The V gene's germline CDR1 is KGHSH and CDR2 LQKENI. In nucleotides, the CDR3 is TGTGCCAGCTCACAACAGGCCGCGGGGTACGAGCAGTACTTC. This translates into CASSQQAAGYEQYF.

This clone has only a few counts. J is TRBJ1-2 and V is TRBV29-1; possibly TRBD1 for D (6 bases). V lost 7 bases and J 3 bases, leaving 9 bases between the germline ends. CDR1 is SQVTM, CDR2 ANQGSEA, per germline. The CDR3 covers 11 residues. The CDR3 DNA reads TGCAGCGGGGGACAAGACTATGGCTACACCTTC. It codes for CSGGQDYGYTF.

The chain combines TRBV2 with TRBJ2-3; TRBD2 is a possible D gene (5 bases). The CDR3 extends over 15 amino acids. V was cut by 4 bases and J by 5 bases, with 16 bases left in between. From germline, CDR1 is SNHLY and CDR2 FYNNEI. The CDR3 protein is CASSALGSRGDTQYF. CDR3 nucleotides: TGTGCCAGCAGTGCCTTAGGGAGCCGAGGAGATACGCAGTATTTT.

CDR3 bases: TGCAGCGTTGATAGGGGGCATGGCTACACCTTC. Protein sequence: CSVDRGHGYTF. The rearrangement links TRBV29-1 to TRBJ1-2; 7 bases are a match to TRBD1. Germline V gene sequence: CDR1 SQVTM, CDR2 ANQGSEA. Germline trimming cut 3 bases from V and 6 bases from J; bases unmatched to any gene: 1. The CDR3 contains 11 residues.

The chain joins TRBV7-6 to TRBJ2-2, with no clear D. This CDR3 is built from 14 residues. Per the germline V gene, CDR1 is SGHVS and CDR2 is FNYEAQ. The V end was cut by 5 bases, the J end by 0 bases, with 7 bases between. CDR3 loop: CASSQGANTGELFF. In nucleotides, the CDR3 is TGTGCCAGCAGCCAAGGAGCGAACACCGGGGAGCTGTTTTTT.

This clone was seen only once. The gene calls are TRBV27 and TRBJ1-1; 8 bases match TRBD1. The germline V gene encodes CDR1 MNHEY and CDR2 SMNVEV (reference sequence). This CDR3 comprises 14 residues. The V and J ends lost 6 bases and 5 bases, in that order; junction bases with no gene match: 8. CDR3 protein: CASSPDRVGTEAFF. The CDR3 DNA reads as TGTGCCAGCAGCCCGGACAGGGTAGGAACTGAAGCTTTCTTT.

The chain employs TRBV27 and TRBJ2-2; TRBD1 agrees at 7 bases. The CDR3 covers 15 residues. J was trimmed by 4 bases and V by 5 bases; bases with no gene match: 7. Germline V lookup: CDR1 MNHEY, CDR2 SMNVEV (reference sequence). CDR3 region: CASSPLRGPTGELFF. CDR3 sequence (DNA): TGTGCCAGCAGTCCACTTAGGGGGCCCACCGGGGAGCTGTTTTTT.

The V gene is TRBV2, the J gene TRBJ2-6; 8 nucleotides line up with TRBD1. Germline V gene sequence: CDR1 SNHLY, CDR2 FYNNEI. This CDR3 contains 16 residues. V gave up 6 bases and J gave up 4 bases; unmatched junction bases: 8. Here the CDR3 reads CASSSGQGAGANVLTF. CDR3 sequence (DNA): TGTGCCAGCAGCTCTGGACAGGGTGCGGGGGCCAACGTCCTGACTTTC.

The chain joins TRBV28 to TRBJ2-7, with a weak D call TRBD1 (6 bases). CDR1 is MDHEN, CDR2 SYDVKM, per germline. The CDR3 spans 13 residues. Trimming cost V 5 bases and J 5 bases, with 13 bases left between them. CDR3 protein: CASSKTQGHEQYF. CDR3 bases: TGTGCCAGCAGTAAGACACAGGGTCACGAGCAGTACTTC.

This CDR3 is CASSLQGVNNEQFF. As DNA, the CDR3 is TGCGCCAGCAGCTTGCAAGGGGTCAACAATGAGCAGTTCTTC. The chain joins TRBV5-1 to TRBJ2-1, with D perhaps TRBD1 (5 bases). The CDR3 covers 14 residues. CDR1 and CDR2 from the germline V gene are SGHRS and YFSETQ. With 1 base removed from V and 5 bases from J, the gap between germline ends came to 10 bases.

V gene TRBV6-1 combines with J gene TRBJ2-2; TRBD2 agrees at 9 bases. CDR3 length: 15 residues. Germline V gives CDR1 MNHNS, CDR2 SASEGT. The trim removed 4 bases at V and 6 bases at J, leaving 6 bases unmatched. The chain's CDR3 is CASSVARGGAGELFF. In DNA form, the CDR3 reads TGTGCCAGCAGTGTAGCGCGGGGGGGGGCCGGGGAGCTGTTTTTT.

The chain employs TRBV30 and TRBJ1-1, with 7 bases lining up with TRBD1. This CDR3 contains 14 residues. From germline, CDR1 is GTSNPN and CDR2 SVGIG (reference sequence). The V segment lost 5 bases and the J segment 0 bases; nucleotides outside the gene matches: 6. CDR3 bases: TGTGCCTGGGTAAAACAGGGGTTGAACACTGAAGCTTTCTTT. This translates into CAWVKQGLNTEAFF.

The rearrangement uses TRBV15 and TRBJ2-7, with 7 bases fitting TRBD2. Trimming took 8 bases from V and 2 from J; bases not matched to a gene: 3. CDR3 size: 12 residues. Germline CDR1 and CDR2: LNHNV and YYDKDF (reference sequence). The CDR3 spells CATSGGAYEQYF. In DNA form, the CDR3 reads TGTGCCACCTCTGGGGGGGCCTACGAGCAGTACTTC.

The chain joins TRBV12-2 to TRBJ2-3; TRBD2 is taken as the D call from the table, unchecked against the DNA. TRBV12-2 is an annotated pseudogene. CDR3 length equals 19 residues. CDR3 DNA sequence: TGTGCAAGTCGCTTAGCGTATAATCCGGGGCGGGGGGGCACAGATACGCAGTATTTT. It encodes CASRLAYNPGRGGTDTQYF.

The rearrangement joins TRBV27 to TRBJ1-1, with D possibly TRBD1 on 6 matching bases. V dropped 0 bases and J dropped 4 bases, with 9 bases sitting between them. This CDR3 comprises 14 residues. CDR1 is MNHEY, CDR2 SMNVEV, per germline (reference sequence). The CDR3 loop is CASSLSRGGTEAFF. The CDR3 DNA reads as TGTGCCAGCAGTTTATCCCGAGGGGGCACTGAAGCTTTCTTT.

V is TRBV4-1 and J is TRBJ2-7, with 9 bases that match TRBD1. The CDR3 is 17 amino acids. The V and J ends lost 2 bases and 3 bases, in that order; junction bases with no gene match: 11. Germline V CDR1 and CDR2: MGHRA, YSYEKL. CDR3 residues: CASSQQWAGTGNYEQYF. In DNA form, the CDR3 reads TGCGCCAGCAGCCAACAGTGGGCGGGGACAGGGAACTACGAGCAGTACTTC.

The genes are TRBV7-8 and TRBJ2-7, with 7 bases identical to TRBD2. V was clipped by 7 bases and J by 0 bases; unmatched bases: 12. CDR1 and CDR2 (germline): SGHVS, FQNEAQ. CDR3 length: 16 residues. This CDR3 reads CASTHWGGIISYEQYF. The CDR3 DNA is TGTGCCAGCACCCACTGGGGGGGGATCATCTCCTACGAGCAGTACTTC.

The chain joins TRBV15 to TRBJ2-5; 8 bases line up with TRBD1. CDR3 length equals 13 residues. Germline V CDR1 and CDR2: LNHNV, YYDKDF (reference sequence). V shed 4 bases and J 13 bases; nucleotides not matched to a gene: 11. The CDR3 loop is CATSKPPDRVSYF. The CDR3 DNA is TGTGCCACCAGCAAGCCACCGGACAGGGTTTCGTACTTC.

This sequence joins TRBV2 and TRBJ2-5; 10 nucleotides line up with TRBD1. The CDR3 totals 15 residues. After removal of 9 bases from V and 1 base from J, the junction contained 8 bases not matched to a gene. CDR1 SNHLY and CDR2 FYNNEI come from the germline V gene. As DNA, the CDR3 is TGTGCCAGTCAGTCCGGGACAGGGGTCCAAGAGACCCAGTACTTC. Residues: CASQSGTGVQETQYF.

This chain's CDR3 is CASSLQQGDTQYF. CDR3 nucleotides: TGTGCCAGCAGTCTCCAGCAGGGGGATACGCAGTATTTT. The chain joins TRBV2 to TRBJ2-3; possibly TRBD1 for D (6 bases). Between the trimmed V and J ends, which lost 5 bases and 6 bases, there was a span of 12 bases. This CDR3 is built from 13 residues. The germline CDR1 and CDR2 sequences are SNHLY and FYNNEI.

The chain couples TRBV2 to TRBJ2-3, with no clear D. The CDR3 is made up of 14 amino acids. Trimming took off 7 bases at V and 2 bases at J, with 13 bases between the two ends. Germline V gives CDR1 SNHLY, CDR2 FYNNEI. The chain's CDR3 is CASKYNQNTDTQYF. Written as DNA, the CDR3 is TGTGCCAGCAAGTACAACCAAAACACAGATACGCAGTATTTT.

This chain links TRBV4-1 with TRBJ2-7; D possibly corresponds to TRBD2 (6 bases). V lost 3 bases, J lost 6 bases, and 15 bases lay in between. Per the germline V gene, CDR1 is MGHRA and CDR2 is YSYEKL. This CDR3 has 14 amino acids. The CDR3: CASSHPRGDSEQYF. DNA for the CDR3: TGCGCCAGCAGCCATCCACGAGGGGACTCCGAGCAGTACTTC.

The V call is TRBV7-8, the J call TRBJ2-2; 8 bases fit TRBD2. The germline CDR1 and CDR2 sequences are SGHVS and FQNEAQ. This CDR3 is 17 amino acids long. With V trimmed by 5 bases and J by 1 base, 9 bases remained unmatched. The CDR3 coding sequence is TGTGCCAGCAGCCCGGGAGGGGGGCGCATGAACACCGGGGAGCTGTTTTTT. Its translation is CASSPGGGRMNTGELFF.

This clone was observed once. The chain combines TRBV7-6 with TRBJ2-3; D might be TRBD1 (6 bases). This CDR3 contains 17 residues. Germline V gene lookup returns CDR1 SGHVS and CDR2 FNYEAQ. Trimming stripped 3 bases from V and 0 bases from J, with 16 bases between. The CDR3 sequence: CASSFTGTGGSTDTQYF. DNA of the CDR3: TGTGCCAGCAGCTTCACAGGGACGGGTGGAAGCACAGATACGCAGTATTTT. The full variable domain, in which reference TRBV7-6 and TRBJ2-3 provide the parts outside the CDR3, is GAGVSQSPRYKVTKRGQDVALRCDPISGHVSLYWYRQALGQGPEFLTYFNYEAQQDKSGLPNDRFSAERPEGSISTLTIQRTEQRDSAMYRCASSFTGTGGSTDTQYFGPGTRLTVL.

The chain recombines TRBV5-1 with TRBJ1-1; 9 bases are a match to TRBD1. This CDR3 has 14 residues. Per germline, CDR1 SGHRS and CDR2 YFSETQ. Germline trimming cut 4 bases from V and 4 bases from J; bases unmatched to any gene: 5. This CDR3 is CASSTGGAGTEAFF. The CDR3, as DNA: TGCGCCAGCAGCACAGGGGGCGCGGGCACTGAAGCTTTCTTT.